The entry that follows covers one T cell receptor (beta chain) sequence. Its matching antigen is unknown. The data derive from a study of T-cell memory formation after mild COVID-19. Study-level information: Each donor largely had its own TCR clusters.

TCRdb fed the 5' RACE reads into MiXCR, producing one record per CDR3 protein. This table holds under 250,000 distinct CDR3 sequences, more than 8% found once. Notes on the study in general: Clones shrinking between day 15 and 85 showed a balanced CD4/CD8 split, and those that grew later tilted toward CD4+. Second-wave clones reaching peak frequency on day 37 lacked confirmed SARS-CoV-2 specificity. Of the contracting clones, CD4+ ones lay mainly in CM and EM, and CD8+ ones in EMRA.

V trimming: 3 bases; J trimming: 9 bases; junction bases outside the gene matches: 10. This CDR3 contains 15 residues. Germline CDR1 reads MNHEY; CDR2 reads SVGAGI. The specimen sequenced was PBMCs or a T cell subset sorted from them (not recorded which). The rearrangement links TRBV6-5 to TRBJ2-1, with 8 bases aligning to TRBD2. The sequence was collected from a man between 18 and 29 years old who had mild COVID-19 (a few samples of this study predate the infection). Cell type and time point are not known. CDR3 region: CASSYRSGGAAEQFF. The CDR3, as DNA: TGTGCCAGCAGTTATCGCTCCGGGGGGGCGGCTGAGCAGTTCTTC.